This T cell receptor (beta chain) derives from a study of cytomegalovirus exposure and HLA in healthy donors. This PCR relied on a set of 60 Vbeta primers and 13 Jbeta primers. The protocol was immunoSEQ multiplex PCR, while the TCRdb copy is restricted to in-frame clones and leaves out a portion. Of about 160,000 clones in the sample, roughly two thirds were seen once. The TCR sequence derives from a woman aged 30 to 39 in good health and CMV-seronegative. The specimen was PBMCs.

For the CDR3, the DNA is TGTGCCAGCAGTTCGGGACAGAACTATGGCTACACCTTC. This codes for CASSSGQNYGYTF. The V and J genes are TRBV28 and TRBJ1-2; 7 bases match TRBD1. This CDR3 comprises 13 residues. With 4 bases clipped from V and 2 bases from J, the junction kept 1 base outside the gene matches. Germline CDR1 is MDHEN and CDR2 is SYDVKM.